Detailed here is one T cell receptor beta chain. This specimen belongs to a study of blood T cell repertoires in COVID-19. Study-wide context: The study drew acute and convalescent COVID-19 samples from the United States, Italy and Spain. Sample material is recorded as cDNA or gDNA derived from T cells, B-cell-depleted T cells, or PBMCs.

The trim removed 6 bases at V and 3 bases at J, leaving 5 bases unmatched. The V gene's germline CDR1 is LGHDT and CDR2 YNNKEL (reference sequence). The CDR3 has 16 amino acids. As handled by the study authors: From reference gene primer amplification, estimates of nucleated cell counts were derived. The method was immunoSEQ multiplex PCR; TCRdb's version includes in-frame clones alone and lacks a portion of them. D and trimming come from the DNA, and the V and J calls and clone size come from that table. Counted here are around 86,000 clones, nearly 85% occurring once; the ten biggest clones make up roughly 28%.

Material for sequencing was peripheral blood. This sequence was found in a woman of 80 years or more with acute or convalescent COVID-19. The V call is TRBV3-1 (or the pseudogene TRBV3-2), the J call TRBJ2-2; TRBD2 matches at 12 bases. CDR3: CASRRASGRDTGELFF. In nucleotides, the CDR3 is TGTGCCAGCAGACGTGCTAGCGGGAGGGACACCGGGGAGCTGTTTTTT.